These 26 T cell receptor beta chains were sequenced from one sample in a study of CD8+CD57+ T cells in acquired aplastic anemia. For CDR3 and TCR beta VDJ profiling, genomic DNA was the template used. TCRdb fed the reads into MiXCR, producing one record per CDR3 protein. The data contain some 200,000 distinct CDR3 sequences, 60% to 65% of them singletons. The sample taken for sequencing was sorted CD4+, CD8+, or CD8+CD57+ T cells (not recorded which) from PBMCs. These TCRs come from a human donor in good health.

The chain couples TRBV10-3 to TRBJ1-5, with D possibly matching TRBD1 (6 bases). Germline-derived CDR1 and CDR2 are ENHRY and SYGVKD. The CDR3 is made up of 16 amino acids. Trimming removed 0 bases at V and 7 bases at J, with 16 bases between. CDR3 coding DNA: TGTGCCATCAGTGAGTCGCGGGGGGGCGCGGGGCAGCCCCAGCATTTT. It codes for CAISESRGGAGQPQHF.

The chain combines TRBV15 with TRBJ2-3; D possibly corresponds to TRBD2 (6 bases). The CDR3 has 17 amino acids. Trimming shortened V by 4 bases and J by 2 bases, and 19 bases separated the two germline ends. The V gene's germline CDR1 is LNHNV and CDR2 YYDKDF (reference sequence). This chain's CDR3 is CATSNTGGGIITDTQYF. DNA for the CDR3: TGTGCCACCAGCAACACCGGGGGTGGAATAATCACAGATACGCAGTATTTT.

This clonotype has just a few counts. This chain connects TRBV7-6 to TRBJ2-1; a weak D match, TRBD1 (5 bases). Germline assignment: CDR1 SGHVS and CDR2 FNYEAQ. V dropped 3 bases and J dropped 5 bases, with 11 bases sitting between them. The CDR3 extends over 14 amino acids. The CDR3 protein is CASSFDDSHNEQFF. CDR3 nucleotide sequence: TGTGCCAGCAGCTTCGACGACAGCCACAATGAGCAGTTCTTC.

This clonotype was counted at least ten times. CDR3 DNA sequence: TGTGCCAGCAGCTTGTGGGAGCCAGAAAACTCTGGAAACACCATATATTTT. Translated: CASSLWEPENSGNTIYF. The rearrangement joins TRBV7-2 to TRBJ1-3; unclear D gene. CDR3 length: 17 amino acids. Germline CDR1 reads SGHTA; CDR2 reads FQGNSA. V was cut by 3 bases and J by 0 bases, with 15 bases left in between.

This clonotype was observed at least ten times. The V gene is TRBV19, the J gene TRBJ2-4, with unresolved D. CDR1 and CDR2 from the germline V gene are LNHDA and SQIVND (reference sequence). Trimming removed 1 base at V and 5 bases at J, with 3 bases between. This CDR3 has 12 residues. The CDR3 bases are TGTGCCAGTAGTATAGCGGAAAACATTCAGTACTTC. As protein: CASSIAENIQYF.

J is TRBJ1-1 and V is TRBV7-9; D not resolved. The germline gives CDR1 SEHNR, CDR2 FQNEAQ (reference sequence). The CDR3 is 12 amino acids. Trimming took 2 bases from V and 11 from J, leaving 12 bases between them. CDR3 in DNA: TGTGCCAGCAGCTTACCCCGTGGGTGGGCTTTCTTT. This encodes CASSLPRGWAFF. Full variable domain (rest looked up from reference TRBV7-9 and TRBJ1-1): DTGVSQNPRHKITKRGQNVTFRCDPISEHNRLYWYRQTLGQGPEFLTYFQNEAQLEKSRLLSDRFSAERPKGSFSTLEIQRTEQGDSAMYLCASSLPRGWAFFGQGTRLTVV.

This clonotype came up many times. The chain is built from TRBV29-1 and TRBJ2-7; 8 bases align to TRBD2. Per the germline V gene, CDR1 is SQVTM and CDR2 is ANQGSEA. This CDR3 has 13 residues. The ends lost 7 bases at V and 3 bases at J; junction bases unmatched: 8. CDR3 sequence: CSGNSGSGYEQYF. Written as DNA, the CDR3 is TGCAGCGGTAACAGCGGGAGTGGCTACGAGCAGTACTTC.

Ten or more counts support this clonotype. The chain joins TRBV5-5 to TRBJ1-1; no clear D. This CDR3 is 12 amino acids long. The V and J ends lost 4 bases and 4 bases respectively, with 8 bases between them. CDR1 SGHKS and CDR2 YYEKEE come from the germline V gene (reference sequence). The CDR3 DNA sequence: TGTGCCAGCAGCCCCGCGGGCACTGAAGCTTTCTTT. Its translation: CASSPAGTEAFF.

This clonotype was detected a few times. The chain combines TRBV7-3 with TRBJ2-3; D is ambiguous. The CDR3 is 14 amino acids. Germline loops: CDR1 SGHTA, CDR2 FQGTGA. V gave up 2 bases and J gave up 3 bases, with 9 bases separating them. CDR3 protein: CASSLGGTTDTQYF. The CDR3 DNA reads as TGTGCCAGCAGCTTAGGCGGAACAACAGATACGCAGTATTTT.

V and J are TRBV9 and TRBJ2-2; D is ambiguous. The V gene's germline CDR1 is SGDLS and CDR2 YYNGEE. The CDR3 covers 14 residues. Deletions cut 3 bases from V and 1 base from J, with 7 bases between. The CDR3 loop reads CASSAVLNTGELFF. The CDR3 DNA reads as TGTGCCAGCAGCGCCGTCCTGAACACCGGGGAGCTGTTTTTT.

The table lists this clonotype with a count of one. This chain links TRBV29-1 with TRBJ2-3, with D maybe TRBD2 (6 bases). V gave up 2 bases and J gave up 3 bases, with 9 bases separating them. Germline values: CDR1 SQVTM, CDR2 ANQGSEA. CDR3 length: 13 amino acids. The CDR3 is CSVERDLTDTQYF. The DNA for the CDR3 is TGCAGCGTTGAACGGGACTTAACAGATACGCAGTATTTT.

This clonotype came up once. The chain links TRBV19 to TRBJ1-1; a possible D gene is TRBD1 (5 bases). V lost 5 bases and J 4 bases, leaving 17 bases between the germline ends. The CDR3 has 15 residues. Germline V CDR1 and CDR2: LNHDA, SQIVND (reference sequence). The DNA of the CDR3 is TGTGCCAGTAGTGGTGGGACTAGCGGGGGCACTGAAGCTTTCTTT. Its translation is CASSGGTSGGTEAFF.

The chain combines TRBV29-1 with TRBJ2-7; D not certain. V was pared by 6 bases and J by 6 bases, with 12 bases between. CDR1 SQVTM and CDR2 ANQGSEA come from the germline V gene. The CDR3 contains 11 residues. CDR3 residues: CSVRLNPEQYF. CDR3 nucleotide sequence: TGCAGCGTCCGACTTAATCCCGAGCAGTACTTC.

V is TRBV7-8 and J is TRBJ2-7; 12 bases line up with TRBD1. The CDR3 spans 15 residues. The junction had 10 bases not matched to a gene; V was cut back by 6 bases and J by 7 bases. CDR1 is SGHVS and CDR2 is FQNEAQ in the germline V gene. The CDR3 protein is CASSPLGTGGSEQYF. CDR3 DNA sequence: TGTGCCAGCAGTCCTCTAGGGACAGGGGGCAGTGAGCAGTACTTC.

V gene TRBV20-1 combines with J gene TRBJ2-7, with D perhaps matching TRBD1 (5 bases). The V end was cut by 1 base, the J end by 3 bases, with 13 bases between. This CDR3 region has 14 residues. CDR1 is DFQATT, CDR2 SNEGSKA, per germline (reference sequence). The CDR3 DNA reads TGCAGTGCTAGAGTCCAGGGTATGGACTACGAGCAGTACTTC. This codes for CSARVQGMDYEQYF.

This clonotype has more than one count but fewer than ten. The V gene is TRBV3-1, the J gene TRBJ1-4, with 7 bases identical to TRBD1. The CDR3 length is 15 residues. In germline, CDR1 is LGHDT, CDR2 YNNKEL (reference sequence). J lost 8 bases, V lost 5 bases, and 11 bases had no gene match. CDR3 region: CASSLAGTAQEKLFF. In nucleotides, the CDR3 is TGTGCCAGCAGCTTAGCCGGGACAGCACAGGAAAAACTGTTTTTT.

This clonotype came up many times. The gene calls are TRBV19 and TRBJ1-2, with no clear D. Trimming pared 5 bases from V and 4 bases from J, leaving 11 bases between. This CDR3 region has 13 residues. Germline CDR1 is LNHDA and CDR2 is SQIVND (reference sequence). As DNA, the CDR3 is TGTGCCAGTAGTTTTACAGAAACCTATGGCTACACCTTC. It translates to CASSFTETYGYTF.

This chain links TRBV24-1 with TRBJ2-3; 7 bases line up with TRBD2. Germline V CDR1 and CDR2: KGHDR, SFDVKD. Unmatched junction bases numbered 9, after V lost 7 bases and J lost 3 bases. This CDR3 spans 15 amino acids. In nucleotides, the CDR3 is TGTGCCACCAGGGAGAGCGGGGAGGGGACAGATACGCAGTATTTT. This codes for CATRESGEGTDTQYF.

The gene calls are TRBV7-9 and TRBJ2-7; TRBD1 matches at 10 bases. With 8 bases clipped from V and 5 bases from J, the junction kept 12 bases outside the gene matches. CDR1 and CDR2 from the germline V gene are SEHNR and FQNEAQ (reference sequence). The CDR3 runs 15 residues. The CDR3 sequence is CASRKGTGTGDEQYF. The CDR3 nucleotides are TGTGCCAGCCGCAAGGGGACAGGGACAGGGGACGAGCAGTACTTC.

This clonotype was seen many times. The V gene is TRBV5-1, the J gene TRBJ1-1, with D tentatively TRBD1 (6 bases). CDR3 size: 13 residues. Germline CDR1 and CDR2: SGHRS and YFSETQ. V lost 1 base and J lost 4, with 8 bases in between. The CDR3 is CASSLTGLTEAFF. CDR3 DNA sequence: TGCGCCAGCAGCTTGACAGGGCTCACTGAAGCTTTCTTT.

The chain joins TRBV11-2 to TRBJ1-2; D is unclear. The ends were cut back, 3 bases at V and 6 bases at J, with 14 bases in the middle. Per the germline V gene, CDR1 is SGHAT and CDR2 is FQNNGV. CDR3 length equals 14 residues. DNA of the CDR3: TGTGCCAGCAGCTTGGACGGGCGGGTGAATGGCTACACCTTC. Protein product: CASSLDGRVNGYTF.

The count of this clonotype is one. The chain has TRBV9 and TRBJ2-5; D gene unclear. The germline V gene has CDR1 SGDLS and CDR2 YYNGEE. This CDR3 spans 14 amino acids. V lost 4 bases to trimming and J lost 4 bases, with 14 bases between them. CDR3 nucleotides: TGTGCCAGCAGCTCTGATGGATCAGCAGAGACCCAGTACTTC. Translating gives CASSSDGSAETQYF.

The chain carries TRBV15 and TRBJ1-5; D gene uncertain. V gave up 1 base and J gave up 5 bases, with 3 bases separating them. Per the germline V gene, CDR1 is LNHNV and CDR2 is YYDKDF (reference sequence). The CDR3 length is 12 residues. The CDR3 coding sequence is TGTGCCACCAGCAGAGCCGATCAGCCCCAGCATTTT. Amino acids: CATSRADQPQHF.

DNA for the CDR3: TGTGCCAGCAGTTACTCGATTAGGGACCCCCAGTGGAGGGGGTACTTC. Translated: CASSYSIRDPQWRGYF. The chain combines TRBV6-2 or TRBV6-3 with TRBJ2-7, with D perhaps matching TRBD2 (6 bases). V shed 0 bases and J shed 12 bases, with 24 bases lying between them. The germline CDR1 and CDR2 sequences are MNHEY and SVGEGT. The CDR3 is 16 amino acids.

In its sample, this clonotype was seen many times. The chain joins TRBV4-1 to TRBJ2-7; D gene unclear. Germline values: CDR1 MGHRA, CDR2 YSYEKL. V lost 0 bases and J lost 0, with 9 bases in between. The CDR3 loop spans 15 amino acids. The CDR3 DNA is TGCGCCAGCAGCCAAGAGACACACTTCTCCTACGAGCAGTACTTC. This codes for CASSQETHFSYEQYF.

This clonotype was counted between two and nine times. The chain links TRBV29-1 to TRBJ1-1; D is perhaps TRBD1 (5 bases). CDR3 length: 14 amino acids. Trimming cost V 2 bases and J 4 bases, with 14 bases left between them. Germline assignment: CDR1 SQVTM and CDR2 ANQGSEA. DNA for the CDR3: TGCAGCGTTGAACGGGGGGGTCGGGTCACTGAAGCTTTCTTT. It encodes CSVERGGRVTEAFF.